What follows describes a single T cell receptor (beta chain). Investigators sought sequencing depths of between 1 in 200,000 and 1 in 1 million T cells. Data came from immunoSEQ multiplex PCR; TCRdb stores just in-frame clones and leaves some out. The data contain 35,000 to 40,000 clones, under 80% of them singletons. The data originate from a study of cytotoxic CD8 clonotypes in ibrutinib-treated CLL. V was pared by 6 bases and J by 2 bases, with 17 bases between. Germline V gene sequence: CDR1 MNHNS, CDR2 SASEGT. The CDR3 totals 15 residues. Genomic DNA (about 2 micrograms) was obtained from cryopreserved PBMCs for construction of TCR beta libraries.

The TCR sequence derives from a human donor with chronic lymphocytic leukemia. This specimen was PBMCs, taken at disease progression, from a patient treated with ibrutinib. The chain has TRBV6-1 and TRBJ2-7; no clear D gene. CDR3 nucleotides: TGTGCCAGCAGGGCTTCACCCGGCAACCCCTACGAGCAGTACTTC. Translated, it gives CASRASPGNPYEQYF.